This TCR beta chain originates from a study of T cell changes during pregnancy in multiple sclerosis. This CDR3 is 12 amino acids long. In germline, CDR1 is SGHKS, CDR2 YYEKEE (reference sequence). V lost 2 bases and J lost 10, with 11 bases in between. Profiled with immunoSEQ multiplex PCR; TCRdb holds only in-frame clones, not every one. The top ten hold approximately 0.5% of the sample, which has around 45,000 clones, 75% to 95% seen once. The chain employs TRBV5-5 and TRBJ2-3; D gene unclear. The receptor's source is a female donor in good health, enrolled as a control in a pregnancy study. This material consisted of CD4+ T cells from peripheral blood mononuclear cells, taken in the second trimester of pregnancy. The CDR3 nucleotides read TGTGCCAGCAGCTTTCTTGGCCTCGCGCAGTATTTT. Translating it yields CASSFLGLAQYF.